The 10 T cell receptor beta chains reported below all come from one sample, sequenced in a study of cytomegalovirus exposure and HLA in healthy donors. The PCR contained 60 Vbeta and 13 Jbeta primers. The assay was immunoSEQ multiplex PCR, and TCRdb's table has in-frame clones only and misses some. The sample has around 150,000 clones, approximately 80% seen once. The sample consisted of PBMCs. These receptor sequences come from a woman in her thirties or forties in good health and CMV-seropositive.

The chain is built from TRBV11-3 and TRBJ2-3; 9 bases are a match to TRBD1. In germline, CDR1 is SGHNT, CDR2 YENEEA. J was trimmed by 3 bases and V by 5 bases; bases with no gene match: 6. The CDR3 runs 15 residues. The CDR3 loop is CASSIGTGLTDTQYF. The CDR3 DNA reads as TGTGCCAGCAGCATCGGGACAGGGCTAACAGATACGCAGTATTTT.

The J gene is TRBJ1-2, the V gene TRBV14, with D possibly being TRBD1 (5 bases). This CDR3 has 14 residues. V was trimmed by 1 base and J by 4 bases, leaving 10 bases between them. The V gene's germline CDR1 is SGHDN and CDR2 FVKESK. The CDR3 nucleotides are TGTGCCAGCAGCCAAGTTCAGGGATCCTATGGCTACACCTTC. This encodes CASSQVQGSYGYTF.

The table lists this clone with a few counts. V and J are TRBV4-2 and TRBJ2-7; D is possibly TRBD1 (5 bases). V shed 0 bases and J shed 3 bases, with 9 bases lying between them. Germline loops: CDR1 LGHNA, CDR2 YNFKEQ. CDR3 length equals 14 residues. The CDR3 sequence: CASSQDLGDYEQYF. CDR3 nucleotides: TGTGCCAGCAGCCAAGATTTAGGGGACTACGAGCAGTACTTC.

This clone was seen a handful of times. An end of the junction does not agree with germline; a read error may underlie this. J is TRBJ1-2 and V is TRBV19; possible D gene TRBD1, 6 bases. Germline V gene data show CDR1 as LNHDA and CDR2 as SQIVND (reference sequence). There are 9 residues in the CDR3. The CDR3 reads CASGGTWAF. CDR3 coding DNA: TGTGCCAGTGGGGGCACTTGGGCCTTC.

The J gene is TRBJ1-2, the V gene TRBV5-5, with D unclear. In germline, CDR1 is SGHKS, CDR2 YYEKEE (reference sequence). Between the trimmed V and J ends, which lost 4 bases and 5 bases, there was a span of 18 bases. The CDR3 totals 15 residues. The CDR3 DNA follows: TGTGCCAGCAGCCCGGCGGGTCTAACTATGTATGGCTACACCTTC. Translating gives CASSPAGLTMYGYTF.

This sequence joins TRBV6-1 and TRBJ1-2; D gene unclear. CDR3 size: 15 residues. V lost 4 bases and J 3 bases, leaving 15 bases between the germline ends. Germline V CDR1 and CDR2: MNHNS, SASEGT. CDR3 nucleotide sequence: TGTGCCAGCAGTGGTTTGAGGCGGGATTACTATGGCTACACCTTC. Residues: CASSGLRRDYYGYTF.

This chain uses TRBV15 with TRBJ2-7; D is unclear. The V end was cut by 0 bases, the J end by 4 bases, with 7 bases between. This CDR3 comprises 13 residues. In germline, CDR1 is LNHNV, CDR2 YYDKDF (reference sequence). The CDR3 loop is CATSRDQVYEQYF. The CDR3 DNA is TGTGCCACCAGCAGAGATCAGGTTTACGAGCAGTACTTC.

This clone was seen just once. The genes are TRBV7-9 and TRBJ2-1, with 10 bases fitting TRBD2. This CDR3 spans 18 amino acids. Germline V gene lookup returns CDR1 SEHNR and CDR2 FQNEAQ (reference sequence). The V and J ends lost 1 base and 0 bases, in that order; junction bases with no gene match: 6. CDR3 in amino acids: CASSLGLAGLLSYNEQFF. The CDR3 region has the DNA TGTGCCAGCAGCTTAGGACTAGCGGGCCTGCTCTCCTACAATGAGCAGTTCTTC.

DNA for the CDR3: TGTGCCAGCAGTTACTCGGGGGGGGCTGGCGAAAAACTGTTTTTT. It encodes CASSYSGGAGEKLFF. J is TRBJ1-4 and V is TRBV6-5, with D possibly matching TRBD1 (6 bases). This CDR3 comprises 15 residues. V was shortened by 0 bases and J by 8 bases, with 13 bases between the two germline ends. Germline lookup yields CDR1 MNHEY and CDR2 SVGAGI.

A single count supports this clone. The V call is TRBV6-6, the J call TRBJ1-2, with TRBD1 identical over 8 bases. Germline CDR1 and CDR2: MNHNY and SVGAGI (reference sequence). Germline trimming cut 4 bases from V and 6 bases from J; bases unmatched to any gene: 4. This CDR3 spans 13 amino acids. This CDR3 is CASSFQGADGYTF. The CDR3 nucleotides read TGTGCCAGCAGTTTCCAGGGGGCGGATGGCTACACCTTC.